This TCR beta chain comes out of a study of response to subunit inactivated influenza vaccine. TCRdb called the RT-PCR reads again in MiXCR, with one record for every CDR3 protein. The data contain 530,000 or so distinct CDR3 sequences, 14% of them singletons. This clonotype was seen a handful of times. Sequences were derived from PBMCs from blood, sampled 11 to 12 days after vaccination. This clonotype was sampled from a man over 45 who received an inactivated influenza vaccine.

DNA of the CDR3: TGTGCCAGCAGTCCGACAGGTTCCTATCGGCCCCAGCATTTT. As protein: CASSPTGSYRPQHF. The rearrangement links TRBV12-3 or TRBV12-4 to TRBJ1-5; possible D gene TRBD1, 6 bases. The CDR3 loop spans 14 amino acids. V dropped 5 bases and J dropped 9 bases, with 17 bases sitting between them.